The present TCR beta chain was sequenced within a study of T cell responses to AZD1222 COVID-19 vaccine (dated by TCRdb to the early 2020s). In terms of the full investigation: TCR sequencing covered roughly 230 trial participants: about 210 given two doses of AZD1222 and about 26 given two doses of MenACWY control vaccine. Enrollment into the trials was organized by age into subgroups of 18-55, 56-69 and 70-plus years, and those subgroups contained approximately 150, 30 and 60 TCR-sequenced participants, respectively.

On this clone: The target of this receptor is not known. There are no base qualities to consult, and no much larger clone falls within one base.

The paper's findings and limits, for the study overall: Conclusions about previously exposed vaccinees were limited because only six AZD1222 recipients were SARS-CoV-2 seropositive at baseline. Vaccine-associated CD4 TCRs spanned the whole spike protein, with dominant responses in regions 160-218 and 743-854. Because no samples from the day 14 peak response were available, repertoires could be characterized only after the peak T cell response. After two AZD1222 doses, both the breadth and the depth of spike-specific TCRs were significantly higher than at day 0 and than in MenACWY recipients. Most participants were white British and females outnumbered males, and the authors suggested that clonal diversity may have been underestimated. In the small 56-69-year group, the increase in depth fell short of significance, most likely because of low power. Reportedly, close to half of the unique spike-specific TCRs recognized epitopes lying outside the regions that are mutated in the B.1.351 and B.1.1.7 variants.

The sample's time point label, decoded: about 28 days (+/-7) after the second vaccine dose. AZD1222 recipients with second doses at about 4 weeks or about 12 weeks were pooled, because spike-specific TCR depth and breadth did not differ between schedules. Vaccinee samples were obtained from the UK trials COV001 and COV002, which included a single-blind randomized controlled phase 2/3 trial of AZD1222 (ChAdOx1 nCoV-19) in healthy adults. For TCRbeta chain sequencing, PBMC samples from trial participants were taken at day 0 and at day 28 after the second dose. The CDR3 sequence holds 12 residues, the cysteine and phenylalanine included. Here the CDR3 DNA is all that survives: 36 bases in frame from base 1. In the germline V gene, CDR1 corresponds to SNHLY and CDR2 to FYNNEI. The trim is 8 bases for V and 10 bases for J, with a gap of 12 bases between the germline ends. The CDR3 regions of human TCRbeta chains were analyzed by immunosequencing. The original pipeline was this. TCRs in the repertoires were matched against a reference library of SARS-CoV-2-specific TCRs that had been generated with the MIRA antigen-specificity platform. Breadth was defined as the fraction of unique TCRs that were SARS-CoV-2-associated. Depth was defined as the fraction of total T cells that were SARS-CoV-2-associated. Using the MIRA data, every spike-specific TCR was mapped to the spike region that the TCR reacted to and assigned to either a CD4 or a CD8 class. Log10-transformed breadth and depth values were compared by one-way ANOVA with Sidak's multiple comparisons tests. TCRdb took this table from immuneACCESS and kept in-frame rearrangements with V and J called. Such tables lack part of the clones; where checked against another copy, unresolved V genes explain under half of the gap, and the rest is unexplained. V, J and clone size are taken as reported in that table, and D and trimming were inferred from the DNA itself. The sample includes around 120,000 clones, with 92% observed a single time. The ten biggest clones cover roughly 1.5% of the sample.

Rearrangement joined TRBV2 to TRBJ1-6; the D segment cannot be called with confidence. This clonotype originated in an adult who received the AZD1222 COVID-19 vaccine. The sample consisted of peripheral blood, taken 28 days after the second AZD1222 dose. The base sequence is TGTGCCAGCCGGCCCAAAGGGTCACCCCTCCACTTT. Its protein is CASRPKGSPLHF.